This TCR beta chain stems from a study of blood T cell repertoires in COVID-19. Study-wide context: The analysed material was cDNA or gDNA that came from T cells, B-cell-depleted T cells, or PBMCs.

As handled by the study authors: The authors estimated nucleated cell counts from reference gene primer amplification. Sequencing was performed with immunoSEQ multiplex PCR; in TCRdb, only in-frame clones are kept and a portion is missing. That table is the source of V, J and clone size, and D and trimming were worked out from the DNA. Of some 250,000 clones in the sample, 80% to 90% were seen once. The CDR3 is made up of 15 amino acids. The germline CDR1 and CDR2 sequences are LGHDT and YNNKEL (reference sequence). V was pared by 2 bases and J by 2 bases, with 13 bases between. This TCR derives from a woman aged 50 to 60 who had recovered from COVID-19. V gene TRBV3-1 (or the pseudogene TRBV3-2) combines with J gene TRBJ2-7, with D perhaps matching TRBD2 (5 bases). Material: PBMCs or T cells enriched from blood (not recorded which). The CDR3 protein is CASSQTYRETYEQYF. For the CDR3, the DNA is TGTGCCAGCAGCCAAACGTACCGGGAAACCTACGAGCAGTACTTC.